The present T cell receptor beta chain was sequenced within a study of T cell responses to AZD1222 COVID-19 vaccine. Study-level results: There were mostly white British donors and more females than males, and clonal diversity was possibly underestimated.

Comment on this clone: The antigen remains undetermined.

This CDR3 region has 13 residues. The germline V and J ends were trimmed by 6 bases and 8 bases, with 13 bases remaining between them. Germline assignment: CDR1 SEHNR and CDR2 FQNEAQ (reference sequence). Some clones are missing from TCRdb's copy, which holds only in-frame ones; the method was immunoSEQ multiplex PCR. The sample yields about 70,000 clones, approximately 85% seen once. This TCR derives from an adult in good health. J is TRBJ1-4 and V is TRBV7-9, with D hard to call. The specimen was peripheral blood, collected on day 0 of MenACWY control vaccination. The CDR3: CASREVTGEKLFF. The CDR3 DNA sequence: TGTGCCAGCAGGGAGGTGACTGGGGAAAAACTGTTTTTT. Using reference TRBV7-9 and TRBJ1-4 for the parts outside the CDR3, the full variable domain is DTGVSQNPRHKITKRGQNVTFRCDPISEHNRLYWYRQTLGQGPEFLTYFQNEAQLEKSRLLSDRFSAERPKGSFSTLEIQRTEQGDSAMYLCASREVTGEKLFFGSGTQLSVL.